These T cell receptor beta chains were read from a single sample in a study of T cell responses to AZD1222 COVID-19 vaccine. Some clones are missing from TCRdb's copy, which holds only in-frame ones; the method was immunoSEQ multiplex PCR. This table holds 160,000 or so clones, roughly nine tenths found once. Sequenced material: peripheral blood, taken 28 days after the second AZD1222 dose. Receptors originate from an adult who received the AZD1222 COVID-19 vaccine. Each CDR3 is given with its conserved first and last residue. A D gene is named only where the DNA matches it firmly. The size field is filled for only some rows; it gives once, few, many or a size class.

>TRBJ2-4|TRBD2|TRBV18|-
CASSSGEKNIQYF
TGTGCCAGCTCTAGCGGGGAGAAAAACATTCAGTACTTC
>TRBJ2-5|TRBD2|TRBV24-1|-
CATSDFSSGEETQYF
TGTGCCACCAGTGATTTTTCTAGCGGGGAAGAGACCCAGTACTTC
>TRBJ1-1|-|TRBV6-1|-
CASSEAENTEAFF
TGTGCCAGCAGTGAAGCCGAAAACACTGAAGCTTTCTTT
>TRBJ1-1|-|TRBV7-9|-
CASSPSGLNTEAFF
TGTGCCAGCAGCCCCTCAGGGTTGAACACTGAAGCTTTCTTT
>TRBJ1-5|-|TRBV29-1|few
CSVVVTGNQPQHF
TGCAGCGTTGTAGTGACAGGCAATCAGCCCCAGCATTTT
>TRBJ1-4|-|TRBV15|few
CATSRDLGDEKLFF
TGTGCCACCAGCAGAGATCTGGGGGATGAAAAACTGTTTTTT
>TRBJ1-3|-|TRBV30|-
CAWTGQSGNTIYF
TGTGCCTGGACAGGGCAATCTGGAAACACCATATATTTT
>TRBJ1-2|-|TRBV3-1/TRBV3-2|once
CASSQDWSAYGYTF
TGTGCCAGCAGCCAAGATTGGTCAGCCTATGGCTACACCTTC
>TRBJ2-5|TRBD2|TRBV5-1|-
CASSLGGTSGGYQETQYF
TGCGCCAGCAGCTTGGGCGGGACTAGCGGGGGGTACCAAGAGACCCAGTACTTC
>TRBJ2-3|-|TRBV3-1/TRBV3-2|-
CASSLSGTTDTQYF
TGTGCCAGCAGTTTAAGCGGAACCACAGATACGCAGTATTTT
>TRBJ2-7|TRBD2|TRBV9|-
CASSVDGGSSYEQYF
TGTGCCAGCAGCGTAGACGGGGGGAGCTCCTACGAGCAGTACTTC
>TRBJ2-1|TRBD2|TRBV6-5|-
CASSPGLASNEQFF
TGTGCCAGCAGTCCGGGACTAGCCTCAAATGAGCAGTTCTTC
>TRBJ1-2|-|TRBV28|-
CASEMRGYGYTF
TGTGCCAGCGAAATGCGGGGCTATGGCTACACCTTC
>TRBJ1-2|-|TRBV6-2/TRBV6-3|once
CASSYLQGHYGYTF
TGTGCCAGCAGTTACCTACAAGGACATTATGGCTACACCTTC
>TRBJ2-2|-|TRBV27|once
CASSPSNYLSGELFF
TGTGCCAGCAGTCCCTCGAACTATTTGTCCGGGGAGCTGTTTTTT
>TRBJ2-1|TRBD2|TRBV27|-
CASSHHLAGGLNEQFF
TGTGCCAGCAGTCACCACCTAGCGGGGGGGCTGAATGAGCAGTTCTTC
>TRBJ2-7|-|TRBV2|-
CASSVPLSYEQYF
TGTGCCAGCAGTGTGCCGCTTTCCTACGAGCAGTACTTC
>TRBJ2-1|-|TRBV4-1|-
CASSQLQDRPTPNEQFF
TGCGCCAGCAGCCAATTGCAGGACAGACCTACCCCCAATGAGCAGTTCTTC
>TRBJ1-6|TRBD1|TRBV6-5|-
CASSLLGQGGPLHF
TGTGCCAGCAGTCTCCTGGGGCAGGGGGGTCCCCTCCACTTT
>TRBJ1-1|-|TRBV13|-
CASSTGGAEAFF
TGTGCCAGCAGTACGGGGGGAGCTGAAGCTTTCTTT
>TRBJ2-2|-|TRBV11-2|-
CASSPISGQNTGELFF
TGTGCCAGCAGCCCAATATCGGGACAGAACACCGGGGAGCTGTTTTTT
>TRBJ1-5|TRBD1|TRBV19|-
CASSTYRGSRSNQPQHF
TGTGCCAGTAGTACGTACAGGGGGAGTAGGAGCAATCAGCCCCAGCATTTT
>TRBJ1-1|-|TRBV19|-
CASSIQVIAEALF
TGTGCCAGTAGTATTCAGGTAATCGCCGAAGCTCTCTTT
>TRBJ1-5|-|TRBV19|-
CASSIAGGYSNQPQHF
TGTGCCAGTAGTATAGCAGGCGGTTATAGCAATCAGCCCCAGCATTTT
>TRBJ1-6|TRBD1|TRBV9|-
CASSVGGTVDSPLHF
TGTGCCAGCAGCGTAGGTGGGACAGTTGATTCACCCCTCCACTTT
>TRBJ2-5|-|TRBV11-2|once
CASSVQETQYF
TGTGCCAGCAGCGTCCAAGAGACCCAGTACTTC
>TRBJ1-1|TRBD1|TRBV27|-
CASSSTGRTEAFF
TGTGCCAGCAGTTCGACAGGGAGGACTGAAGCTTTCTTT
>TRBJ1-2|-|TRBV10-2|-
CASSDTYGYTF
TGCGCCAGCAGTGATACCTATGGCTACACCTTC
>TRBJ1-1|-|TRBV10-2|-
CASSEDRLNTEAFF
TGCGCCAGCAGTGAGGACAGATTGAACACTGAAGCTTTCTTT
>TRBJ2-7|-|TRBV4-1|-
CASSQDSAGRSYEQYF
TGCGCCAGCAGCCAAGATTCGGCCGGTCGCTCGTACGAGCAGTACTTC
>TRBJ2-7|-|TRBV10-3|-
CAISPQTAGNEQYF
TGTGCCATCAGTCCCCAGACAGCCGGGAACGAGCAGTACTTC
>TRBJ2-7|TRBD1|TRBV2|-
CASIVGTGDEQYF
TGTGCCAGCATCGTCGGGACAGGGGACGAGCAGTACTTC
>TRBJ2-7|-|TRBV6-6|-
CASSYEGGSSYEQYF
TGTGCCAGCAGTTACGAGGGGGGTAGCTCCTACGAGCAGTACTTC
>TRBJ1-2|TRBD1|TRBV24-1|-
CATSGDRGPQDGYTF
TGTGCCACCAGTGGGGACAGGGGGCCCCAGGATGGCTACACCTTC
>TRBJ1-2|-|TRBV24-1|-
CATSDYGYTF
TGTGCCACCAGTGACTATGGCTACACCTTC
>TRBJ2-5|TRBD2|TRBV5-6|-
CASSSVTSGGIQETQYF
TGTGCCAGCAGCTCGGTGACTAGCGGGGGCATACAAGAGACCCAGTACTTC
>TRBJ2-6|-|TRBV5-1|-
CASSLSLSGANVLTF
TGCGCCAGCAGCTTATCGCTCTCTGGGGCCAACGTCCTGACTTTC
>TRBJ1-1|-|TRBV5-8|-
CASSLGGWGNTEAFF
TGTGCCAGCAGCTTGGGCGGTTGGGGGAACACTGAAGCTTTCTTT
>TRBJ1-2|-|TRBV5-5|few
CASSPAGLANYGYTF
TGTGCCAGCAGCCCGGCGGGCCTGGCTAACTATGGCTACACCTTC
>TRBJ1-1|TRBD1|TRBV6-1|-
CASSGRQGTVEVNTEAFF
TGTGCCAGCAGTGGGAGACAGGGGACGGTAGAGGTGAACACTGAAGCTTTCTTT
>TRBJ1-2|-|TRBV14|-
CASSRRQGGFGYGYTF
TGTGCCAGCAGCCGCCGTCAGGGAGGTTTTGGCTATGGCTACACCTTC
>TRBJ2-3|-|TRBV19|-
CASSISGLWTDTQYF
TGTGCCAGTAGTATTTCAGGATTGTGGACAGATACGCAGTATTTT
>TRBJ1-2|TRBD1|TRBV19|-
CASSRGRRANYGYTF
TGTGCCAGTTCCAGGGGGCGGCGAGCTAACTATGGCTACACCTTC
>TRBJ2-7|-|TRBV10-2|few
CASSDGREQYF
TGCGCCAGCAGTGATGGGAGGGAGCAGTACTTC
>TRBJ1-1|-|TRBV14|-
CASSPWNTEAFF
TGTGCCAGCAGCCCCTGGAACACTGAAGCTTTCTTT
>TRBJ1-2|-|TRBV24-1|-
CATSDRRQSYGYTF
TGTGCCACCAGTGATAGGAGACAGAGCTATGGCTACACCTTC
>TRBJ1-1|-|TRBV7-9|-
CASSSQTGRQTEAFF
TGTGCCAGCAGCTCACAAACAGGGCGCCAAACTGAAGCTTTCTTT
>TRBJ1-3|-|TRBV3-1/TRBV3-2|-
CASSRSESGNTIYF
TGTGCCAGCAGCCGTTCGGAATCTGGAAACACCATATATTTT
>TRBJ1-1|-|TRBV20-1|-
CSARLNTEAFF
TGCAGTGCTAGGTTGAACACTGAAGCTTTCTTT
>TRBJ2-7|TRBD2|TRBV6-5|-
CASSLAEDYEQYF
TGTGCCAGCAGTCTAGCGGAGGACTACGAGCAGTACTTC